This T cell receptor (beta chain) was recorded in a study of cytomegalovirus exposure and HLA in healthy donors. The PCR ran on 60 Vbeta and 13 Jbeta primers. Profiling relied on immunoSEQ multiplex PCR, and the TCRdb table lists in-frame clones only, not all of them. Here the sample spans tens of thousands of clones, around 61% being singletons. V lost 5 bases and J 11 bases, leaving 19 bases between the germline ends. The CDR3 extends over 14 amino acids. Germline loops: CDR1 SGHNT, CDR2 YYREEE (reference sequence). The sequenced material came from PBMCs. The V and J genes are TRBV5-4 and TRBJ1-4; D not certain. The sequence was collected from a woman aged 50 to 60 in good health and CMV-seronegative. For the CDR3, the DNA is TGTGCCAGCAGATCCCCTGGAGCCCCGGGGAAACTGTTTTTT. As protein: CASRSPGAPGKLFF.